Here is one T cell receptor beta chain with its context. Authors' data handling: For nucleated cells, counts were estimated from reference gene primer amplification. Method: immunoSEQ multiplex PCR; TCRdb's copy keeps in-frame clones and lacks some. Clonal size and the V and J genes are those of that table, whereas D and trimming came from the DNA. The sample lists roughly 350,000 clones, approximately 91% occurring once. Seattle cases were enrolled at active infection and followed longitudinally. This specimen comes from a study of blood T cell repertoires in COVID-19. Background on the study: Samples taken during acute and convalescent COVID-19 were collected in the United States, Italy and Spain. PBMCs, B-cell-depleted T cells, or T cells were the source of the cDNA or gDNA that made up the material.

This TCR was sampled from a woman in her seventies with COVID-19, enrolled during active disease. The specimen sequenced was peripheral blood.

The CDR3: CASSSLAGMNEQFF. The CDR3 bases are TGTGCCAGCAGCTCTTTAGCGGGGATGAATGAGCAGTTCTTC. The chain recombines TRBV7-3 with TRBJ2-1; 8 bases fit TRBD2. The germline V gene encodes CDR1 SGHTA and CDR2 FQGTGA. The CDR3 consists of 14 residues. Unmatched junction bases numbered 6, after V lost 4 bases and J lost 7 bases.